This entry lists 14 T cell receptor beta chains sequenced from one sample in a study of blood T cell repertoires in COVID-19. The repertoire was sequenced with immunoSEQ multiplex PCR; TCRdb's copy has only in-frame clones and lacks some. This sample carries 200,000 to 250,000 clones, 82% of them seen once, and the ten largest clones take about 3.8%. Sequenced material: peripheral blood. Receptors were obtained from a woman aged 80 or over with acute or convalescent COVID-19.

The chain uses TRBV5-4 and TRBJ2-5; 7 bases map to TRBD2. The V segment lost 3 bases and the J segment 1 base; nucleotides outside the gene matches: 6. The germline V gene has CDR1 SGHNT and CDR2 YYREEE (reference sequence). The CDR3 runs to 15 residues. Here the CDR3 reads CASSWGGTSQETQYF. CDR3 nucleotides: TGTGCCAGCAGCTGGGGAGGGACTTCCCAAGAGACCCAGTACTTC.

This clone was recorded a few times. The chain couples TRBV7-8 to TRBJ2-1, with 7 bases that match TRBD1. After removal of 3 bases from V and 9 bases from J, the junction contained 17 bases not matched to a gene. Germline V gene sequence: CDR1 SGHVS, CDR2 FQNEAQ. The CDR3 is 17 residues long. For the CDR3, the DNA is TGTGCCAGCAGCTTTCCGGGACAGCGACCGGGATGGGGTGAGCAGTTCTTC. This translates into CASSFPGQRPGWGEQFF.

The chain is built from TRBV19 and TRBJ2-5, with D unclear. This CDR3 region has 13 residues. Trimming shortened V by 1 base and J by 5 bases, and 8 bases separated the two germline ends. Germline-derived CDR1 and CDR2 are LNHDA and SQIVND (reference sequence). CDR3 sequence (DNA): TGTGCCAGTAGTATAGCTGACGGGGAGACCCAGTACTTC. Amino acids: CASSIADGETQYF.

The gene calls are TRBV12-3 or TRBV12-4 and TRBJ2-7, with 7 bases that match TRBD1. With 6 bases clipped from V and 3 bases from J, the junction kept 5 bases outside the gene matches. This CDR3 region has 13 residues. The chain's CDR3 is CASSLDRIYEQYF. DNA for the CDR3: TGTGCCAGCAGCTTGGACAGGATCTACGAGCAGTACTTC.

This rearrangement joins TRBV18 to TRBJ1-3; D uncertain. The germline V gene has CDR1 KGHSH and CDR2 LQKENI. The V and J ends lost 6 bases and 0 bases respectively, with 18 bases between them. The CDR3 length is 17 residues. The CDR3 region has the DNA TGTGCCAGCTCCTCCTTCACCGTGGGGAGCTCTGGAAACACCATATATTTT. This codes for CASSSFTVGSSGNTIYF.

The CDR3 nucleotides read TGTGCCTGGAGTTCCCGGGGGGGGTCTTCACCCCTCCACTTT. This translates into CAWSSRGGSSPLHF. This chain links TRBV30 with TRBJ1-6; TRBD1 is a possible D gene (5 bases). This CDR3 has 14 amino acids. CDR1 is GTSNPN, CDR2 SVGIG, per germline (reference sequence). V was clipped by 2 bases and J by 9 bases, with 14 bases between them.

The gene calls are TRBV4-1 and TRBJ2-7; 9 bases line up with TRBD1. Germline values: CDR1 MGHRA, CDR2 YSYEKL. The V segment lost 6 bases and the J segment 0 bases; nucleotides outside the gene matches: 3. This CDR3 comprises 14 residues. Here the CDR3 DNA reads TGCGCCAGCAGGCGGGACAGGGACTCCTACGAGCAGTACTTC. Residues: CASRRDRDSYEQYF.

The V and J genes are TRBV7-3 and TRBJ1-5; D is perhaps TRBD1 (6 bases). Trimming removed 5 bases at V and 6 bases at J, with 14 bases between. The CDR3 is 14 residues long. Germline CDR1 and CDR2: SGHTA and FQGTGA. CDR3 loop: CASSRTGSGQPQHF. As DNA, the CDR3 is TGTGCCAGCAGCCGAACAGGGTCCGGTCAGCCCCAGCATTTT.

The J gene is TRBJ1-3, the V gene TRBV2; 8 bases map to TRBD1. In germline, CDR1 is SNHLY, CDR2 FYNNEI. The CDR3 loop spans 15 amino acids. V gave up 5 bases and J gave up 2 bases; unmatched junction bases: 5. The DNA of the CDR3 is TGTGCCAGCAGTACGACAGGGGCGCCTGGAAACACCATATATTTT. Translation gives CASSTTGAPGNTIYF.

This clone was counted once. V gene TRBV19 combines with J gene TRBJ1-6; perhaps TRBD1 as D (6 bases). Germline-derived CDR1 and CDR2 are LNHDA and SQIVND (reference sequence). Trimming removed 8 bases from V and 9 bases from J, with 14 bases in between. The CDR3 runs to 13 residues. CDR3 in DNA: TGTGCCAGTGGAGCGGGGGGCGTTTCACCCCTCCACTTT. Translating it yields CASGAGGVSPLHF.

The rearrangement joins TRBV18 to TRBJ1-1, with TRBD1 as a possible D gene (6 bases). V was clipped by 3 bases and J by 2 bases, with 16 bases between them. The CDR3 covers 16 residues. From germline, CDR1 is KGHSH and CDR2 LQKENI. For the CDR3, the DNA is TGTGCCAGCTCACCTAAGGATCAGGGGAGAAACACTGAAGCTTTCTTT. Protein: CASSPKDQGRNTEAFF.

V is TRBV6-6 and J is TRBJ1-4; D gene unclear. The CDR3 length is 16 residues. Germline V gene lookup returns CDR1 MNHNY and CDR2 SVGAGI (reference sequence). The V end was cut by 5 bases, the J end by 5 bases, with 18 bases between. In DNA, the CDR3 is TGTGCCAGCAGTCGACGGCGGTCCGGGAGGAATGAAAAACTGTTTTTT. As protein: CASSRRRSGRNEKLFF.

V gene TRBV5-4 combines with J gene TRBJ2-7; D is possibly TRBD1 (6 bases). The CDR3 is 14 residues long. V was shortened by 4 bases and J by 2 bases, with 13 bases between the two germline ends. CDR1 and CDR2 from the germline V gene are SGHNT and YYREEE (reference sequence). The CDR3 DNA reads as TGTGCCAGCAGCCTTCAGGGGTTAACCTACGAGCAGTACTTC. This translates into CASSLQGLTYEQYF. Full variable domain (outside the CDR3, taken from reference TRBV5-4 and TRBJ2-7): ETGVTQSPTHLIKTRGQQVTLRCSSQSGHNTVSWYQQALGQGPQFIFQYYREEENGRGNFPPRFSGLQFPNYSSELNVNALELDDSALYLCASSLQGLTYEQYFGPGTRLTVT.

The chain employs TRBV27 and TRBJ2-7; TRBD1 matches at 7 bases. With V trimmed by 2 bases and J by 6 bases, 13 bases remained unmatched. CDR3 length equals 16 residues. The germline CDR1 and CDR2 sequences are MNHEY and SMNVEV (reference sequence). As DNA, the CDR3 is TGTGCCAGCAGTTTAGATGTGACAGGGACGAGATTCGAGCAGTACTTC. Translating gives CASSLDVTGTRFEQYF.